This T cell receptor beta chain was found in a study of blood T cell repertoires in COVID-19. CDR3 length: 13 amino acids. The trim removed 9 bases at V and 5 bases at J, leaving 4 bases unmatched. From germline, CDR1 is ENHRY and CDR2 SYGVKD. Sequencing used immunoSEQ multiplex PCR; TCRdb keeps in-frame clones, though not all of them. The sample lists fewer than 300,000 clones, about four fifths occurring once. The receptor comes from a young woman with acute or convalescent COVID-19. Material: peripheral blood. The V gene is TRBV10-3, the J gene TRBJ2-1; 10 bases match TRBD2. In DNA form, the CDR3 reads TGTGCCATAGCTAGCGGGGGTAACAATGAGCAGTTCTTC. It is translated as CAIASGGNNEQFF.